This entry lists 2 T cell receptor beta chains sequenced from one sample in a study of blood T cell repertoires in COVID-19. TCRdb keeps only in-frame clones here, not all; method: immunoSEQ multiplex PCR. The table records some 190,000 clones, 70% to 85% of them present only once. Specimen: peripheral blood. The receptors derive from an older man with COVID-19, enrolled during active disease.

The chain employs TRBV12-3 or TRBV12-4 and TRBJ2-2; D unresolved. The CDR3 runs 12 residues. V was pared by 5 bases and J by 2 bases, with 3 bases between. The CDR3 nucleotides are TGTGCCAGCAGTCCAAACACCGGGGAGCTGTTTTTT. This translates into CASSPNTGELFF.

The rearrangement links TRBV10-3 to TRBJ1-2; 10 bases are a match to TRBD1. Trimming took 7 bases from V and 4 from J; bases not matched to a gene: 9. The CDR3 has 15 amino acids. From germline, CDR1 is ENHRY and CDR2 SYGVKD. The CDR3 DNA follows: TGTGCCATCAAGAAAGACAGGGGGCAAACCTATGGCTACACCTTC. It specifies CAIKKDRGQTYGYTF.